This TCR beta chain was captured in a study of T cell repertoires in cytomegalovirus infection (dated by TCRdb to between 2018 and 2020). At the level of the whole study: Donor HLA type was relevant to the analysis, because carriage of CMV infection together with the matching HLA type was indicated by public TCR beta signatures. Overall study results and their limits: In both this cohort and an independent cohort of approximately 350 donors, the cumulative frequency of public TCR beta family members distinguished carriers of CMV infection plus the relevant HLA type. In the ex vivo response, HLA-C-restricted CMV-specific TCR beta clonotypes were dominant, and in two of eight donors the single most frequent clonotype came from this HLA-C-restricted group.

About this clonotype: The antigen it binds to is not known. Base qualities are not provided; no much larger clone lies one nucleotide away.

Sequencing relied on an Illumina HiSeq 1500. TCRdb redid the processing of the public reads, applying fastp at Q25 and MiXCR, and retained in-frame beta chains. Rows merge per CDR3 protein into single entries with the most common DNA and genes. This sample gives 680,000 or so distinct CDR3 sequences in total; 35% to 40% of them show up just once. The ten largest clones add up to 2.5% to 3.5% of the sample. V is clipped by 1 base and J by 6 bases, and the sequence between their germline boundaries is 9 bases long. Based on the germline V gene, the CDR1 and CDR2 sequences are SGHAT and FQNNGV. Measured from the cysteine to the phenylalanine, the CDR3 is 13 residues long. Only CDR3 DNA is held: 39 bases, read in frame from base 1.

The chain joins TRBV11-2 to TRBJ1-1, with the D gene not confidently named. The specimen was PBMCs. This TCR derives from a human donor in good health (CMV status not recorded). Some clones in this sample may be carry-over from other donors' samples. CDR3 protein: CASSLAPRPEAFF. The DNA sequence is given as TGTGCCAGCAGCTTAGCCCCTCGCCCTGAAGCTTTCTTT.